Listed below are T cell receptor beta chains from one sample, sequenced in a study of blood T cell repertoires in COVID-19. Repertoires were generated with immunoSEQ multiplex PCR, while TCRdb's copy carries only in-frame clones and drops some. The sample holds around 120,000 clones, around 89% seen once. The sequencing input was peripheral blood. The source is a woman between 55 and 75 years old with COVID-19, enrolled during active disease. Each CDR3 is given with its conserved first and last residue. Fields, in order: clone size, V gene, D gene, J gene, CDR3 protein, CDR3 DNA. The D gene is left open where the match is weak. A row's size may be missing; if present it is once, few, many or a size class.

-	TRBV12-5	-	TRBJ2-5	CASGLAGHLGETQYF	TGTGCTAGTGGTTTGGCGGGACACCTGGGAGAGACCCAGTACTTC
-	TRBV19	-	TRBJ1-3	CASHPGYSGNTIYF	TGTGCCAGTCACCCGGGATACTCTGGAAACACCATATATTTT
-	TRBV5-1	-	TRBJ2-7	CASSPRGGLSYEQYF	TGCGCCAGCAGCCCGAGGGGGGGACTCTCCTACGAGCAGTACTTC
once	TRBV3-1/TRBV3-2	TRBD1	TRBJ2-7	CASSRRGFTAEQYF	TGTGCCAGCAGCCGCAGGGGGTTTACGGCCGAGCAGTACTTC
few	TRBV7-2	-	TRBJ2-2	CASSLYRNTGELFF	TGTGCCAGCAGCTTATACAGAAACACCGGGGAGCTGTTTTTT
-	TRBV2	-	TRBJ2-5	CASNPRRGGPETQYF	TGTGCCAGCAATCCACGGCGGGGCGGACCTGAGACCCAGTACTTC
-	TRBV5-1	TRBD1	TRBJ2-2	CASSSGQPNTGELFF	TGCGCCAGCAGCTCGGGACAGCCGAACACCGGGGAGCTGTTTTTT
-	TRBV11-2	-	TRBJ1-1	CASSLDLSWGMNTEAFF	TGTGCCAGCAGCTTAGATCTTAGTTGGGGCATGAACACTGAAGCTTTCTTT
-	TRBV7-3	-	TRBJ2-1	CASSFRRDNSYNEQFF	TGTGCCAGCAGCTTCCGCCGGGACAACTCCTACAATGAGCAGTTCTTC
-	TRBV3-1/TRBV3-2	-	TRBJ1-1	CASSRGDTEAFF	TGTGCCAGCAGCCGGGGGGACACTGAAGCTTTCTTT
-	TRBV3-1/TRBV3-2	-	TRBJ1-1	CASSPSDLRSEAFF	TGTGCCAGCAGCCCGAGCGATTTGAGGAGTGAAGCTTTCTTT
-	TRBV7-3	-	TRBJ1-1	CDLTGAFF	TGTGACCTTACGGGGGCTTTCTTT
-	TRBV2	TRBD2	TRBJ2-1	CATHGLAGGQGEQFF	TGTGCCACCCATGGACTAGCGGGGGGGCAGGGTGAGCAGTTCTTC
-	TRBV9	-	TRBJ1-5	CASSVGQGNNQPQHF	TGTGCCAGCAGCGTAGGGCAGGGTAACAATCAGCCCCAGCATTTT
few	TRBV18	TRBD1	TRBJ2-2	CASSPRQGALGGELFF	TGTGCCAGCTCACCACGACAGGGGGCTCTTGGCGGGGAGCTGTTTTTT
-	TRBV5-1	TRBD1	TRBJ2-7	CASSPGTGLGEQYF	TGCGCCAGCAGCCCTGGGACAGGGTTGGGCGAGCAGTACTTC
-	TRBV19	-	TRBJ1-6	CASSPADRYNSPLHF	TGTGCCAGTAGTCCCGCCGACAGATATAATTCACCCCTCCACTTT
-	TRBV4-1	-	TRBJ1-6	CASSQAELDGSPLHF	TGCGCCAGCAGCCAAGCTGAGCTCGATGGTTCACCCCTCCACTTT
-	TRBV6-2/TRBV6-3	TRBD1	TRBJ2-1	CASTPSWDRSQFF	TGTGCCAGCACCCCTTCCTGGGACAGGTCCCAGTTCTTC
-	TRBV6-5	-	TRBJ2-7	CASGDSPRSEQYF	TGTGCCAGTGGTGACAGTCCCCGCTCCGAGCAGTACTTC
-	TRBV5-1	-	TRBJ1-5	CASSFGGAGQPQHF	TGCGCCAGCAGCTTCGGGGGGGCCGGACAGCCCCAGCATTTT
-	TRBV18	-	TRBJ2-5	CASSPRGDRETQYF	TGTGCCAGCTCACCACGGGGGGATCGGGAGACCCAGTACTTC
-	TRBV5-4	TRBD2	TRBJ2-5	CASSLSVGGVETQYF	TGTGCCAGCAGCTTGAGTGTCGGGGGGGTAGAGACCCAGTACTTC
-	TRBV15	TRBD2	TRBJ2-5	CATSARISGGGFIGVEETQYF	TGTGCCACCAGCGCGCGAATTAGCGGGGGGGGTTTCATTGGGGTTGAAGAGACCCAGTACTTC
-	TRBV19	-	TRBJ1-1	CASSMVGRGKGYTEAFF	TGTGCCAGTAGTATGGTGGGCAGGGGTAAAGGCTACACTGAAGCTTTCTTT
-	TRBV2	TRBD1	TRBJ1-2	CASRSGTGDYYGYTF	TGTGCCAGCAGGTCTGGGACAGGAGACTACTATGGCTACACCTTC
-	TRBV3-1/TRBV3-2	-	TRBJ1-3	CASSQGPLSGNTIYF	TGTGCCAGCAGCCAAGGTCCCCTCTCTGGAAACACCATATATTTT
-	TRBV4-1	TRBD1	TRBJ1-1	CASSLSLRGRGAEAFF	TGCGCCAGCAGCCTTTCCCTCAGGGGGCGCGGGGCTGAAGCTTTCTTT
-	TRBV5-1	-	TRBJ1-2	CASSPDGRVYSNGYTF	TGCGCCAGCAGCCCCGATGGCAGGGTTTATAGCAATGGCTACACCTTC
-	TRBV11-3	-	TRBJ2-2	CASSLGSWAGELFF	TGTGCCAGCAGCTTAGGTAGCTGGGCCGGGGAGCTGTTTTTT
-	TRBV7-9	-	TRBJ2-5	CASRPGTLETQYF	TGTGCCAGCAGGCCCGGGACATTAGAGACCCAGTACTTC
-	TRBV9	-	TRBJ1-2	CASSVLGRNYGYTF	TGTGCCAGCAGCGTATTGGGCAGAAACTATGGCTACACCTTC
-	TRBV7-2	TRBD1	TRBJ2-7	CASSTGGQGTYEQYF	TGTGCCAGCAGCACCGGGGGACAGGGGACCTACGAGCAGTACTTC
-	TRBV27	-	TRBJ1-1	CASSFQGTTEAFF	TGTGCCAGCAGTTTTCAGGGGACCACTGAAGCTTTCTTT
-	TRBV5-4	TRBD2	TRBJ2-5	CASRPGGVETQYF	TGTGCCAGCAGACCCGGGGGGGTGGAGACCCAGTACTTC
-	TRBV11-1	TRBD2	TRBJ2-1	CASSLTSGGVNEQFF	TGTGCCAGCAGCTTGACTAGCGGGGGGGTTAATGAGCAGTTCTTC
-	TRBV7-8	TRBD1	TRBJ2-7	CASLAGQGAGFGYEQYF	TGTGCCAGCCTAGCCGGACAGGGGGCCGGATTTGGTTACGAGCAGTACTTC
-	TRBV19	TRBD1	TRBJ1-1	CASIQQGGITEAFF	TGTGCCAGTATCCAACAGGGGGGGATAACTGAAGCTTTCTTT
-	TRBV12-3/TRBV12-4	-	TRBJ1-2	CASSRTDYGYTF	TGTGCCAGCAGCCGGACAGACTATGGCTACACCTTC
once	TRBV9	TRBD2	TRBJ2-5	CASTRTPRGGEETQYF	TGTGCCAGCACCCGCACCCCGCGGGGGGGCGAAGAGACCCAGTACTTC
-	TRBV20-1	TRBD1	TRBJ2-1	CSARATGSTLF	TGCAGTGCTAGAGCGACAGGGTCTACTCTCTTC
-	TRBV5-1	-	TRBJ2-5	CASNGWGDLQETQYF	TGCGCCAGCAACGGCTGGGGGGACCTCCAAGAGACCCAGTACTTC
once	TRBV5-4	TRBD1	TRBJ2-2	CASSLGTAANTGELFF	TGTGCCAGCAGTCTGGGGACAGCCGCGAACACCGGGGAGCTGTTTTTT
-	TRBV7-6	-	TRBJ2-3	CASSLSPGSTDTQYF	TGTGCCAGCAGCTTATCCCCGGGGAGCACAGATACGCAGTATTTT
-	TRBV19	-	TRBJ1-4	CASSADIANEKLFF	TGTGCCAGTAGTGCGGACATTGCTAATGAAAAACTGTTTTTT
-	TRBV18	TRBD1	TRBJ1-1	CASSRTGQGGGTEAFF	TGTGCCAGCTCACGAACGGGACAGGGTGGAGGAACTGAAGCTTTCTTT
-	TRBV27	TRBD1	TRBJ2-2	CASMRRTGNTGELFF	TGTGCCAGCATGCGGCGGACAGGGAACACCGGGGAGCTGTTTTTT
-	TRBV4-2	-	TRBJ2-5	CASSQDQGQGRVAQYF	TGTGCCAGCAGCCAAGATCAGGGGCAGGGACGGGTGGCCCAGTACTTC
-	TRBV7-6	TRBD2	TRBJ2-7	CASSLAGGPDEQYF	TGTGCCAGCTCTCTAGCGGGGGGGCCGGACGAGCAGTACTTC
-	TRBV12-3/TRBV12-4	TRBD1	TRBJ1-2	CASSGQAPYGYTF	TGTGCCAGCAGCGGACAGGCCCCCTATGGCTACACCTTC
-	TRBV6-6	TRBD1	TRBJ2-7	CASSSGTGLSEQYF	TGTGCCAGCAGTTCCGGGACAGGGTTATCCGAGCAGTACTTC
-	TRBV5-8	TRBD1	TRBJ2-7	CASSRTGLGYEQYF	TGTGCCAGCAGCAGGACAGGTTTGGGCTACGAGCAGTACTTC
once	TRBV7-2	TRBD1	TRBJ1-6	CASSLWDRGFNSPLHF	TGTGCCAGCAGCTTATGGGACAGGGGATTTAATTCACCCCTCCACTTT
-	TRBV6-2/TRBV6-3	-	TRBJ2-7	CASSSIGGLPYEQYF	TGTGCCAGCAGTTCCATCGGGGGGCTACCCTACGAGCAGTACTTC
-	TRBV28	-	TRBJ1-1	CASSLWQGGKNTEAFF	TGTGCCAGCAGTTTATGGCAGGGAGGGAAGAACACTGAAGCTTTCTTT
-	TRBV9	TRBD1	TRBJ1-1	CASSAGTGGAGYTEAFF	TGTGCCAGCAGCGCCGGGACAGGGGGCGCGGGGTACACTGAAGCTTTCTTT
-	TRBV5-1	TRBD2	TRBJ2-5	CASSLERGGQETQYF	TGCGCCAGCAGCTTGGAGCGGGGGGGCCAAGAGACCCAGTACTTC
-	TRBV5-1	TRBD1	TRBJ2-3	CASSWTGGRTDTQYF	TGCGCCAGCAGCTGGACAGGGGGGCGCACAGATACGCAGTATTTT